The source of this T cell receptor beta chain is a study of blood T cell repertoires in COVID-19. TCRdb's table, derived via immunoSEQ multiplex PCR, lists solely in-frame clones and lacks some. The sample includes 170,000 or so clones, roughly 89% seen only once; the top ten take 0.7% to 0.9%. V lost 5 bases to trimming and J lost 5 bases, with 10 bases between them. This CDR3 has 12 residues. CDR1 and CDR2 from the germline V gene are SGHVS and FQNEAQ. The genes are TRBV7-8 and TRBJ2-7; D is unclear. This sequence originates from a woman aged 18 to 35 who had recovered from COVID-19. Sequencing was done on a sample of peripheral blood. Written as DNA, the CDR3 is TGTGCCAGCAGCCACTCAGAGGACGAGCAGTACGTC. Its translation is CASSHSEDEQYV.